The next 30 T cell receptor beta chains were all read from a single sample in a study of blood T cell repertoires in COVID-19. The method was immunoSEQ multiplex PCR; TCRdb's version includes in-frame clones alone and lacks a portion of them. The sample lists approximately 91,000 clones, about 80% occurring once. The sequenced sample was peripheral blood. These TCRs come from a man aged 70-80 years with acute or convalescent COVID-19.

The chain uses TRBV3-1 (or the pseudogene TRBV3-2) and TRBJ1-2, with D perhaps TRBD1 (6 bases). V lost 3 bases and J 0 bases, leaving 11 bases between the germline ends. CDR1 and CDR2 from the germline V gene are LGHDT and YNNKEL (reference sequence). This CDR3 spans 15 amino acids. The CDR3: CASSQTRGANYGYTF. In DNA form, the CDR3 reads TGTGCCAGCAGCCAGACCAGGGGCGCTAACTATGGCTACACCTTC.

This clone was observed a few times. The chain couples TRBV15 to TRBJ1-6; D remains ambiguous. V lost 1 base to trimming and J lost 5 bases, with 18 bases between them. The CDR3 loop spans 18 amino acids. Germline values: CDR1 LNHNV, CDR2 YYDKDF (reference sequence). CDR3 coding DNA: TGTGCCACCAGCAGAGGTTTTCGGGAGACGTCTAATAATTCACCCCTCCACTTT. Residues: CATSRGFRETSNNSPLHF. Together with reference TRBV15 and TRBJ1-6, the CDR3 gives the full variable domain: DAMVIQNPRYQVTQFGKPVTLSCSQTLNHNVMYWYQQKSSQAPKLLFHYYDKDFNNEADTPDNFQSRRPNTSFCFLDIRSPGLGDTAMYLCATSRGFRETSNNSPLHFGNGTRLTVT.

This chain links TRBV7-2 with TRBJ2-3; D perhaps matches TRBD1 (6 bases). V was cut by 5 bases and J by 2 bases, with 20 bases left in between. The CDR3 sequence is 17 residues long. Germline V CDR1 and CDR2: SGHTA, FQGNSA. Written as DNA, the CDR3 is TGTGCCAGCAGCCCAAAAAAGGGACACCTTATCACAGATACGCAGTATTTT. Translation gives CASSPKKGHLITDTQYF. Drawing the rest from reference TRBV7-2 and TRBJ2-3, the complete variable domain is GAGVSQSPSNKVTEKGKDVELRCDPISGHTALYWYRQSLGQGLEFLIYFQGNSAPDKSGLPSDRFSAERTGGSVSTLTIQRTQQEDSAVYLCASSPKKGHLITDTQYFGPGTRLTVL.

The V and J genes are TRBV5-1 and TRBJ1-4; D may be TRBD1 (6 bases). The CDR3 is 15 residues long. The V and J ends lost 0 bases and 0 bases respectively, with 6 bases between them. Looked up from germline, CDR1 is SGHRS and CDR2 is YFSETQ. The CDR3 nucleotides are TGCGCCAGCAGCTTGGAGGGGGCAACTAATGAAAAACTGTTTTTT. Its translation: CASSLEGATNEKLFF. Full variable domain (rest looked up from reference TRBV5-1 and TRBJ1-4): KAGVTQTPRYLIKTRGQQVTLSCSPISGHRSVSWYQQTPGQGLQFLFEYFSETQRNKGNFPGRFSGRQFSNSRSEMNVSTLELGDSALYLCASSLEGATNEKLFFGSGTQLSVL.

This clone has a handful of counts. V gene TRBV6-1 combines with J gene TRBJ1-4; possible D gene TRBD1, 6 bases. From germline, CDR1 is MNHNS and CDR2 SASEGT. Trimming stripped 0 bases from V and 8 bases from J, with 13 bases between. CDR3 length equals 15 residues. CDR3 sequence (DNA): TGTGCCAGCAGTGAAGCGGCCAGGGGACCCGAAAAACTGTTTTTT. It translates to CASSEAARGPEKLFF.

This clone occurred a few times. This chain links TRBV7-2 with TRBJ1-4; 10 bases align to TRBD1. This CDR3 spans 14 amino acids. Trimming removed 2 bases from V and 7 bases from J; junction bases left unmatched: 1. From germline, CDR1 is SGHTA and CDR2 FQGNSA. CDR3 DNA: TGTGCCAGCAGCTTAAGGGACAGGGGTGAAAAACTGTTTTTT. This codes for CASSLRDRGEKLFF.

This clone was detected only a few times. The chain is built from TRBV7-3 and TRBJ2-1; 14 bases align to TRBD2. This CDR3 is built from 18 residues. CDR1 and CDR2 from the germline V gene are SGHTA and FQGTGA. V dropped 5 bases and J dropped 2; count of bases not matched to a gene: 8. CDR3 sequence (DNA): TGTGCCAGCAGCACCGGGACTAGCGGGGGAAAGACCTACAATGAGCAGTTCTTC. It yields the protein CASSTGTSGGKTYNEQFF.

This chain uses TRBV11-2 with TRBJ2-7; 14 bases are shared with TRBD2. V was pared by 5 bases and J by 5 bases, with 5 bases of the junction left unmatched. The CDR3 consists of 15 residues. Germline V gene lookup returns CDR1 SGHAT and CDR2 FQNNGV. The CDR3 DNA sequence: TGTGCCAGCAGCCCCCGACTAGCGGGAGGGCACGAGCAGTACTTC. It specifies CASSPRLAGGHEQYF.

The chain carries TRBV24-1 and TRBJ2-3, with D possibly TRBD2 on 6 matching bases. Looked up from germline, CDR1 is KGHDR and CDR2 is SFDVKD. Trimming removed 9 bases at V and 0 bases at J, with 12 bases between. The CDR3 totals 14 residues. DNA for the CDR3: TGTGCCACCGGGGGGACGGGCAGCACAGATACGCAGTATTTT. Amino acids: CATGGTGSTDTQYF.

This clone came up once. This chain links TRBV9 with TRBJ1-6; TRBD1 might be the D (6 bases). This CDR3 spans 15 amino acids. V was pared by 2 bases and J by 6 bases, with 12 bases between. Germline V lookup: CDR1 SGDLS, CDR2 YYNGEE. DNA of the CDR3: TGTGCCAGCAGCGTCGGACAGCCCAGTAATTCACCCCTCCACTTT. Encoded protein: CASSVGQPSNSPLHF. Complete variable domain (other parts from reference TRBV9 and TRBJ1-6): DSGVTQTPKHLITATGQRVTLRCSPRSGDLSVYWYQQSLDQGLQFLIQYYNGEERAKGNILERFSAQQFPDLHSELNLSSLELGDSALYFCASSVGQPSNSPLHFGNGTRLTVT.

CDR3 nucleotides: TGTGCCAGCAGCAAAAAAATTGCCGAGTCGAGGGTTGACACTGAAGCTTTCTTT. Translated: CASSKKIAESRVDTEAFF. The chain recombines TRBV21-1 with TRBJ1-1. TRBV21-1 is given as a pseudogene. CDR3 length: 18 amino acids.

The chain has TRBV19 and TRBJ1-1; 9 bases agree with TRBD1. The CDR3 contains 14 residues. V was clipped by 6 bases and J by 7 bases; unmatched bases: 9. Germline CDR1 reads LNHDA; CDR2 reads SQIVND (reference sequence). The CDR3 nucleotides read TGTGCCAGTAGGAGGGACAGGGTATATGGTGAAGCTTTCTTT. Its protein is CASRRDRVYGEAFF.

The V and J genes are TRBV7-8 and TRBJ2-7; D not resolved. CDR1 SGHVS and CDR2 FQNEAQ come from the germline V gene. The CDR3 sequence is 12 residues long. V was trimmed by 2 bases and J by 4 bases, leaving 6 bases between them. In DNA form, the CDR3 reads TGTGCCAGCAGCTTACAGCGTTACGAGCAGTACTTC. Translated, it gives CASSLQRYEQYF.

J is TRBJ2-3 and V is TRBV11-3, with D maybe TRBD2 (5 bases). Per germline, CDR1 SGHNT and CDR2 YENEEA. Trimming removed 4 bases at V and 0 bases at J, with 8 bases between. This CDR3 is built from 14 residues. The CDR3 DNA follows: TGTGCCAGCAGCTCCGGAGGTAGCACAGATACGCAGTATTTT. The encoded protein is CASSSGGSTDTQYF.

The J gene is TRBJ1-3, the V gene TRBV10-3; TRBD1 matches 7 bases. The trim removed 7 bases at V and 4 bases at J, leaving 10 bases unmatched. Germline-derived CDR1 and CDR2 are ENHRY and SYGVKD. CDR3 length: 15 residues. CDR3 in amino acids: CAITTQGGFGNTIYF. The CDR3, as DNA: TGTGCCATCACCACTCAGGGGGGTTTCGGAAACACCATATATTTT.

DNA of the CDR3: TGCAGCGGGGGGGCCCTGGGGCAGGCAGATACGCAGTATTTT. Amino acids: CSGGALGQADTQYF. V usage is TRBV29-1 and J usage is TRBJ2-3; D possibly matches TRBD1 or TRBD2 (6 bases each). V dropped 7 bases and J dropped 4 bases, with 18 bases sitting between them. Germline V gene data show CDR1 as SQVTM and CDR2 as ANQGSEA. The CDR3 is 14 amino acids.

The chain links TRBV6-5 to TRBJ1-4; no clear D gene. Germline CDR1 MNHEY, CDR2 SVGAGI. The CDR3 is made up of 16 amino acids. V gave up 4 bases and J gave up 0 bases, with 12 bases separating them. This chain's CDR3 is CASSLNLRPTNEKLFF. Written as DNA, the CDR3 is TGTGCCAGCAGTTTAAATCTCAGGCCAACTAATGAAAAACTGTTTTTT.

This sequence joins TRBV6-5 and TRBJ1-5; 7 nucleotides agree with TRBD1. Germline-derived CDR1 and CDR2 are MNHEY and SVGAGI. CDR3 length: 14 amino acids. V shed 4 bases and J 7 bases; nucleotides not matched to a gene: 7. CDR3: CASSLSGGRQPQHF. CDR3 sequence (DNA): TGTGCCAGCAGTTTATCAGGGGGTAGGCAGCCCCAGCATTTT.

The chain combines TRBV7-9 with TRBJ2-7, with 10 nucleotides matching TRBD2. With V trimmed by 1 base and J by 2 bases, 5 bases remained unmatched. The germline CDR1 and CDR2 sequences are SEHNR and FQNEAQ (reference sequence). CDR3 length: 16 amino acids. CDR3 region: CASSLGRAGGTYEQYF. CDR3 sequence (DNA): TGTGCCAGCAGCTTAGGGAGAGCGGGAGGGACCTACGAGCAGTACTTC.

The genes are TRBV18 and TRBJ1-1, with D uncertain. The CDR3 extends over 16 amino acids. V was clipped by 0 bases and J by 0 bases, with 11 bases between them. The germline CDR1 and CDR2 sequences are KGHSH and LQKENI. The CDR3: CASSPPLVTVNTEAFF. CDR3 in DNA: TGTGCCAGCTCACCACCCCTAGTGACGGTGAACACTGAAGCTTTCTTT. The full variable domain, with the rest looked up from reference TRBV18 and TRBJ1-1, is NAGVMQNPRHLVRRRGQEARLRCSPMKGHSHVYWYRQLPEEGLKFMVYLQKENIIDESGMPKERFSAEFPKEGPSILRIQQVVRGDSAAYFCASSPPLVTVNTEAFFGQGTRLTVV.

This clone was observed a few times. The chain recombines TRBV5-4 with TRBJ1-6, with a possible D match to TRBD1 (6 bases). V lost 0 bases, J lost 9 bases, and 13 bases lay in between. Looked up from germline, CDR1 is SGHNT and CDR2 is YYREEE (reference sequence). The CDR3 runs to 15 residues. This chain's CDR3 is CASSLGQGQGSPLHF. The CDR3 DNA follows: TGTGCCAGCAGCTTGGGCCAGGGACAAGGTTCACCCCTCCACTTT. Combining the CDR3 with reference TRBV5-4 and TRBJ1-6 gives the whole variable domain ETGVTQSPTHLIKTRGQQVTLRCSSQSGHNTVSWYQQALGQGPQFIFQYYREEENGRGNFPPRFSGLQFPNYSSELNVNALELDDSALYLCASSLGQGQGSPLHFGNGTRLTVT.

This chain uses TRBV6-5 with TRBJ1-2, with D perhaps TRBD1 (6 bases). V lost 7 bases and J 2 bases, leaving 14 bases between the germline ends. The CDR3 consists of 14 residues. Germline CDR1 is MNHEY and CDR2 is SVGAGI. CDR3 region: CASKPYRANYGYTF. CDR3 DNA: TGTGCCAGCAAACCTTACAGGGCGAACTATGGCTACACCTTC.

This clone was recorded only once. The V call is TRBV5-1, the J call TRBJ2-5, with 7 positions matching TRBD1. Germline lookup yields CDR1 SGHRS and CDR2 YFSETQ. Unmatched junction bases numbered 7, after V lost 3 bases and J lost 2 bases. The CDR3 covers 15 residues. CDR3 amino acids: CASSWTPGQQETQYF. As DNA, the CDR3 is TGCGCCAGCAGCTGGACCCCGGGACAGCAAGAGACCCAGTACTTC.

The chain recombines TRBV18 with TRBJ2-5; D is unclear. V dropped 5 bases and J dropped 2 bases, with 9 bases sitting between them. This CDR3 contains 13 residues. Germline V gene data show CDR1 as KGHSH and CDR2 as LQKENI. Here the CDR3 DNA reads TGTGCCAGCTCATTTACCAGGCAAGAGACCCAGTACTTC. It encodes CASSFTRQETQYF.

The gene calls are TRBV19 and TRBJ1-4, with D tentatively TRBD1 (5 bases). V lost 1 base to trimming and J lost 8 bases, with 17 bases between them. CDR1 LNHDA and CDR2 SQIVND come from the germline V gene (reference sequence). The CDR3 is made up of 16 amino acids. The CDR3 bases are TGTGCCAGTAGTATAGGGGCGAGACCCAGGGCGGAAAAACTGTTTTTT. Its translation is CASSIGARPRAEKLFF.

The V and J genes are TRBV5-1 and TRBJ1-4, with TRBD1 identical over 10 bases. The V segment lost 0 bases and the J segment 7 bases; nucleotides outside the gene matches: 3. The CDR3 consists of 15 residues. Germline V lookup: CDR1 SGHRS, CDR2 YFSETQ. The CDR3 protein is CASSLEGQGFEKLFF. The DNA of the CDR3 is TGCGCCAGCAGCTTGGAGGGACAGGGGTTTGAAAAACTGTTTTTT.

The chain carries TRBV3-1 (or the pseudogene TRBV3-2) and TRBJ2-7; weak D call: TRBD1 (6 bases). The length of the CDR3 is 14 residues. Germline values: CDR1 LGHDT, CDR2 YNNKEL (reference sequence). V was pared by 4 bases and J by 4 bases, with 14 bases between. The CDR3 DNA follows: TGTGCCAGCAGCCTCCACAGGGAGCGGTACGAGCAGTACTTC. It codes for CASSLHRERYEQYF.

This clone was recorded once. The chain has TRBV11-3 and TRBJ2-1; TRBD2 matches at 12 bases. From germline, CDR1 is SGHNT and CDR2 YENEEA. CDR3 length equals 17 residues. The trim removed 4 bases at V and 5 bases at J, leaving 9 bases unmatched. CDR3 DNA: TGTGCCAGCAGCTCGGGTCTGACTAGCGGGGGAGACAATGAGCAGTTCTTC. It codes for CASSSGLTSGGDNEQFF.

The chain has TRBV19 and TRBJ2-3, with D perhaps TRBD2 (6 bases). Trimming stripped 9 bases from V and 0 bases from J, with 16 bases between. Germline CDR1 and CDR2: LNHDA and SQIVND (reference sequence). This CDR3 is built from 15 residues. CDR3 in amino acids: CASSSGGPSTDTQYF. Here the CDR3 DNA reads TGTGCCAGCTCCTCCGGGGGACCTAGCACAGATACGCAGTATTTT.

The chain carries TRBV21-1 and TRBJ2-5; the table's D gene call, TRBD2, was not cross checked with the DNA. TRBV21-1 corresponds to a pseudogene. This CDR3 has 18 residues. The CDR3 protein is CASSPPRGGGTLQETQYF. The CDR3 nucleotides are TGTGCCAGCAGTCCCCCCCGGGGTGGCGGGACCCTCCAAGAGACCCAGTACTTC.